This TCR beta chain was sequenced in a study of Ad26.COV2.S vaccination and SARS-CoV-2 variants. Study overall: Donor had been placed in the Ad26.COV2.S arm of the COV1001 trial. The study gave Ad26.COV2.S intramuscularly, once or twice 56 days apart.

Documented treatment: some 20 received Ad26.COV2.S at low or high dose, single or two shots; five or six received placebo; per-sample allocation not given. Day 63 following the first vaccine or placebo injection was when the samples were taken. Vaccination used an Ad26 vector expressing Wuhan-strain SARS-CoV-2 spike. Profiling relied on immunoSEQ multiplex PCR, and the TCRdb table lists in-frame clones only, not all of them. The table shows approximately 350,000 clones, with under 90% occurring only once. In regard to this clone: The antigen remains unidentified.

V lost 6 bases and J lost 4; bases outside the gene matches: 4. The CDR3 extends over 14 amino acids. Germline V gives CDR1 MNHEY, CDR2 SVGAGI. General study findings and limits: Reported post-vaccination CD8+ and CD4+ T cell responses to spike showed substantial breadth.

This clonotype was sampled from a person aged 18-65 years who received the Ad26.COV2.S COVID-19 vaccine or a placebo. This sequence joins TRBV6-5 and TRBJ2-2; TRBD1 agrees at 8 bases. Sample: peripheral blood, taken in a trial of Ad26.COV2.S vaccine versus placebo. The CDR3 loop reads CASSSDRATGELFF. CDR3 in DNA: TGTGCCAGCAGCTCGGACAGGGCCACCGGGGAGCTGTTTTTT.